Listed below are T cell receptor beta chains from one sample, sequenced in a study of graft-versus-host responses after intestinal transplantation. No antigens are known for them. Using immunoSEQ multiplex PCR, the repertoire was profiled, and TCRdb retains in-frame clones only, with some absent. Of about 120,000 clones listed, approximately 92% are singletons. This material consisted of unstimulated CD4+ T cells sorted from spleen or lymph node cells, taken before intestinal transplant. These receptors all come from a human donor who received an intestinal transplant. Both conserved end residues are part of each CDR3. The order of the fields is clone size, V gene, J gene, D gene, CDR3 protein, CDR3 DNA. The D gene is left open where the match is weak. Some rows have no size entry. The others give once, few or many, or a class for an expanded clone.

clone_size: NA; v_call: TRBV20-1; j_call: TRBJ1-1; d_call: NA; cdr3_aa: CSASNTEAFF; cdr3_nt: TGCAGTGCCTCAAACACTGAAGCTTTCTTT
clone_size: NA; v_call: TRBV13; j_call: TRBJ2-1; d_call: NA; cdr3_aa: CASSSGGAEFF; cdr3_nt: TGTGCCAGCAGCTCTGGAGGAGCGGAGTTCTTC
clone_size: NA; v_call: TRBV11-2; j_call: TRBJ2-5; d_call: NA; cdr3_aa: CASSSTVPSEEQYF; cdr3_nt: TGTGCCAGCAGCTCTACGGTGCCCTCAGAGGAGCAGTACTTC
clone_size: NA; v_call: TRBV18; j_call: TRBJ1-1; d_call: NA; cdr3_aa: CASSPRGMNTEAFF; cdr3_nt: TGTGCCAGCTCACCACGGGGGATGAACACTGAAGCTTTCTTT
clone_size: NA; v_call: TRBV4-2; j_call: TRBJ1-2; d_call: TRBD1; cdr3_aa: CASSQDLVIGTVGYTF; cdr3_nt: TGTGCCAGCAGCCAAGACCTAGTAATCGGGACAGTTGGCTACACCTTC
clone_size: NA; v_call: TRBV30; j_call: TRBJ2-7; d_call: NA; cdr3_aa: CAWSVGGSYEQYF; cdr3_nt: TGTGCCTGGAGTGTAGGGGGGTCCTACGAGCAGTACTTC
clone_size: NA; v_call: TRBV6-5; j_call: TRBJ2-5; d_call: NA; cdr3_aa: CASSYLAPTTGTQYF; cdr3_nt: TGTGCCAGCAGTTACCTGGCACCCACCACGGGGACCCAGTACTTC
clone_size: few; v_call: TRBV9; j_call: TRBJ1-3; d_call: NA; cdr3_aa: CASSVETTGNTIYF; cdr3_nt: TGTGCCAGCAGCGTAGAGACAACTGGAAACACCATATATTTT
clone_size: NA; v_call: TRBV2; j_call: TRBJ2-5; d_call: TRBD1; cdr3_aa: CASTQRTGQETQYF; cdr3_nt: TGTGCCAGCACCCAAAGGACAGGTCAAGAGACCCAGTACTTC
clone_size: NA; v_call: TRBV6-5; j_call: TRBJ2-6; d_call: NA; cdr3_aa: CASSYTSGANVLTF; cdr3_nt: TGTGCCAGCAGTTACACCTCTGGGGCCAACGTCCTGACTTTC
clone_size: NA; v_call: TRBV18; j_call: TRBJ2-5; d_call: NA; cdr3_aa: CASSQTLQETQYF; cdr3_nt: TGTGCCAGCTCACAGACCCTCCAAGAGACCCAGTACTTC
clone_size: once; v_call: TRBV7-2; j_call: TRBJ2-1; d_call: TRBD2; cdr3_aa: CASSWGLAGGTYNEQFF; cdr3_nt: TGTGCCAGCAGCTGGGGACTAGCGGGAGGGACCTACAATGAGCAGTTCTTC
clone_size: once; v_call: TRBV2; j_call: TRBJ2-3; d_call: TRBD2; cdr3_aa: CASAGDTDTQYF; cdr3_nt: TGTGCCAGCGCGGGGGATACAGATACGCAGTATTTT
clone_size: NA; v_call: TRBV30; j_call: TRBJ1-5; d_call: NA; cdr3_aa: CAAKTGLLGDQPQHF; cdr3_nt: TGTGCCGCCAAAACAGGACTACTAGGAGATCAGCCCCAGCATTTT
clone_size: NA; v_call: TRBV18; j_call: TRBJ2-7; d_call: NA; cdr3_aa: CASSPLGTYEQYF; cdr3_nt: TGTGCCAGCTCCCCGCTGGGGACCTACGAGCAGTACTTC
clone_size: NA; v_call: TRBV19; j_call: TRBJ1-5; d_call: NA; cdr3_aa: CASSIGDPRPQHF; cdr3_nt: TGTGCCAGTAGTATAGGGGACCCCCGGCCCCAGCATTTT
clone_size: NA; v_call: TRBV15; j_call: TRBJ1-2; d_call: NA; cdr3_aa: CATSRDIRYNYGYTF; cdr3_nt: TGTGCCACCAGCAGAGATATACGGTATAACTATGGCTACACCTTC
clone_size: NA; v_call: TRBV19; j_call: TRBJ2-7; d_call: NA; cdr3_aa: CASSGLGDSSYEQYF; cdr3_nt: TGTGCCAGTTCCGGTTTGGGCGATAGCTCCTACGAGCAGTACTTC
clone_size: NA; v_call: TRBV18; j_call: TRBJ1-5; d_call: NA; cdr3_aa: CASSPGTDGQPQHF; cdr3_nt: TGTGCCAGCTCACCAGGGACGGATGGTCAGCCCCAGCATTTT
clone_size: few; v_call: TRBV28; j_call: TRBJ2-7; d_call: TRBD2; cdr3_aa: CASSFRAGRAHEQYF; cdr3_nt: TGTGCCAGCAGTTTCCGGGCTGGGAGGGCCCACGAGCAGTACTTC
clone_size: NA; v_call: TRBV19; j_call: TRBJ2-2; d_call: TRBD1; cdr3_aa: CASSMGTGPPGELFF; cdr3_nt: TGTGCCAGTAGTATGGGGACAGGGCCCCCCGGGGAGCTGTTTTTT
clone_size: NA; v_call: TRBV11-2; j_call: TRBJ2-7; d_call: NA; cdr3_aa: CASSREPTRLGFEQYF; cdr3_nt: TGTGCCAGCAGCAGAGAACCGACTAGATTGGGCTTCGAGCAGTACTTC
clone_size: NA; v_call: TRBV28; j_call: TRBJ2-7; d_call: TRBD1; cdr3_aa: CASSVQGSSYEQYF; cdr3_nt: TGTGCCAGCAGCGTACAGGGGAGCTCCTACGAGCAGTACTTC
clone_size: NA; v_call: TRBV28; j_call: TRBJ1-5; d_call: NA; cdr3_aa: CASRNKEFVNQPQHF; cdr3_nt: TGTGCCAGCAGAAACAAGGAGTTTGTGAATCAGCCCCAGCATTTT
clone_size: NA; v_call: TRBV25-1; j_call: TRBJ1-2; d_call: TRBD1; cdr3_aa: CASSELGQGVYGYTF; cdr3_nt: TGTGCCAGCAGTGAACTCGGACAGGGGGTTTATGGCTACACCTTC
clone_size: NA; v_call: TRBV28; j_call: TRBJ1-1; d_call: NA; cdr3_aa: CASSLGPQVEAFF; cdr3_nt: TGTGCCAGCAGTTTAGGCCCCCAGGTTGAAGCTTTCTTT
clone_size: NA; v_call: TRBV18; j_call: TRBJ1-1; d_call: NA; cdr3_aa: CASSPPGRTEAFF; cdr3_nt: TGTGCCAGCTCACCTCCGGGGCGCACTGAAGCTTTCTTT
clone_size: NA; v_call: TRBV6-6; j_call: TRBJ1-5; d_call: NA; cdr3_aa: CASSYSSGGPNQPQHF; cdr3_nt: TGTGCCAGCAGTTACTCCAGCGGGGGGCCGAATCAGCCCCAGCATTTT
clone_size: NA; v_call: TRBV5-1; j_call: TRBJ2-7; d_call: TRBD2; cdr3_aa: CASSPPPGLAGYEQYF; cdr3_nt: TGCGCCAGCAGCCCGCCTCCGGGACTAGCGGGATACGAGCAGTACTTC
clone_size: NA; v_call: TRBV5-1; j_call: TRBJ2-7; d_call: NA; cdr3_aa: CASSSGRWDYEQYF; cdr3_nt: TGCGCCAGCAGCTCCGGGCGATGGGACTACGAGCAGTACTTC
clone_size: NA; v_call: TRBV11-2; j_call: TRBJ1-4; d_call: NA; cdr3_aa: CASSLQGVEKLFF; cdr3_nt: TGTGCCAGCAGCTTACAGGGTGTTGAAAAACTGTTTTTT
clone_size: once; v_call: TRBV9; j_call: TRBJ2-3; d_call: NA; cdr3_aa: CASSVVGRVGDTQYF; cdr3_nt: TGTGCCAGCAGCGTAGTTGGCCGGGTAGGGGATACGCAGTATTTT
clone_size: NA; v_call: TRBV6-4; j_call: TRBJ2-7; d_call: NA; cdr3_aa: CASSVLPSSTYEQYF; cdr3_nt: TGTGCCAGCAGTGTATTACCCAGTTCCACCTACGAGCAGTACTTC
clone_size: NA; v_call: TRBV27; j_call: TRBJ2-5; d_call: NA; cdr3_aa: CASSFQGRETQYF; cdr3_nt: TGTGCCAGCAGTTTTCAGGGGCGAGAGACCCAGTACTTC
clone_size: once; v_call: TRBV9; j_call: TRBJ2-1; d_call: TRBD1; cdr3_aa: CASSGTAGTGGNEQFF; cdr3_nt: TGTGCCAGCAGCGGTACCGCCGGGACAGGGGGTAATGAGCAGTTCTTC
clone_size: once; v_call: TRBV6-5; j_call: TRBJ2-7; d_call: NA; cdr3_aa: CASSGAGRGAEQYF; cdr3_nt: TGTGCCAGCAGTGGGGCGGGACGCGGAGCCGAGCAGTACTTC